The 20 T cell receptor beta chains given below trace back to one sample, sequenced in a study of cytomegalovirus exposure and HLA in healthy donors. PCR was performed using 60 Vbeta and 13 Jbeta primers. Repertoires were generated with immunoSEQ multiplex PCR, while TCRdb's copy carries only in-frame clones and drops some. Seen here are 150,000 to 180,000 clones, approximately 82% observed once, and the top ten hold more than 6.5%. The specimen sequenced was PBMCs. The receptors originated from a woman in her forties or fifties in good health and CMV-seropositive.

The rearrangement links TRBV30 to TRBJ2-5, with TRBD2 as a possible D gene (7 bases). Trimming shortened V by 0 bases and J by 4 bases, and 15 bases separated the two germline ends. The CDR3 covers 15 residues. The germline gives CDR1 GTSNPN, CDR2 SVGIG (reference sequence). The CDR3 sequence is CAWSVLVGGGETQYF. CDR3 sequence (DNA): TGTGCCTGGAGTGTACTAGTAGGGGGGGGAGAGACCCAGTACTTC. Complete variable domain (other parts from reference TRBV30 and TRBJ2-5): SQTIHQWPATLVQPVGSPLSLECTVEGTSNPNLYWYRQAAGRGLQLLFYSVGIGQISSEVPQNLSASRPQDRQFILSSKKLLLSDSGFYLCAWSVLVGGGETQYFGPGTRLLVL.

The chain carries TRBV6-5 and TRBJ1-3; TRBD1 agrees at 7 bases. The CDR3 loop spans 15 amino acids. CDR1 is MNHEY and CDR2 is SVGAGI in the germline V gene. Germline trimming cut 6 bases from V and 1 base from J; bases unmatched to any gene: 6. CDR3 amino acids: CASSRLTGSGNTIYF. In DNA form, the CDR3 reads TGTGCCAGCAGCCGCCTGACAGGGTCTGGAAACACCATATATTTT.

The table lists this clone with a count of one. The V call is TRBV11-2, the J call TRBJ2-6; no clear D. Trimming left V 0 bases short and J 4 bases short, with 13 bases between. The CDR3 covers 17 residues. CDR1 and CDR2 from the germline V gene are SGHAT and FQNNGV. The CDR3 region is CASSLDRSVRGANVLTF. In DNA, the CDR3 is TGTGCCAGCAGCTTAGATCGGTCGGTCCGGGGGGCCAACGTCCTGACTTTC.

V gene TRBV11-2 combines with J gene TRBJ2-7; tentative D call: TRBD2 (5 bases). Germline lookup yields CDR1 SGHAT and CDR2 FQNNGV. There are 13 residues in the CDR3. The germline V and J ends were trimmed by 8 bases and 0 bases, with 11 bases remaining between them. The CDR3 spells CASSDWSSYEQYF. CDR3 sequence (DNA): TGTGCCAGCTCGGACTGGAGCTCCTACGAGCAGTACTTC.

The J gene is TRBJ1-5, the V gene TRBV27, with a tentative D call TRBD1 (6 bases). V was trimmed by 3 bases and J by 4 bases, leaving 7 bases between them. Germline V lookup: CDR1 MNHEY, CDR2 SMNVEV (reference sequence). This CDR3 spans 13 amino acids. DNA of the CDR3: TGTGCCAGCAGTTTTAGGGGGAATCAGCCCCAGCATTTT. Translation: CASSFRGNQPQHF.

V and J are TRBV13 and TRBJ2-1, with a tentative D call TRBD2 (6 bases). The CDR3 length is 16 residues. CDR1 is PRHDT and CDR2 is FYEKMQ in the germline V gene (reference sequence). The V end was cut by 3 bases, the J end by 4 bases, with 16 bases between. The CDR3 loop is CASSLDLRDPYNEQFF. The CDR3 coding sequence is TGTGCCAGCAGCTTGGATTTGCGGGACCCATACAATGAGCAGTTCTTC.

This clone turned up a few times. This sequence joins TRBV30 and TRBJ2-2; D is ambiguous. Germline V gene sequence: CDR1 GTSNPN, CDR2 SVGIG (reference sequence). The CDR3 has 15 residues. V gave up 0 bases and J gave up 4 bases, with 12 bases separating them. The CDR3, as DNA: TGTGCCTGGAGTGTAGGAACAGCCAGCACCGGGGAGCTGTTTTTT. Translated: CAWSVGTASTGELFF.

The chain combines TRBV11-2 with TRBJ2-4; D is perhaps TRBD2 (6 bases). The CDR3 extends over 13 amino acids. Germline CDR1 and CDR2: SGHAT and FQNNGV. V shed 7 bases and J shed 8 bases, with 15 bases lying between them. This CDR3 is CASTRNWGDIQYF. The DNA for the CDR3 is TGTGCCAGCACCAGAAACTGGGGGGACATTCAGTACTTC.

This chain connects TRBV10-3 to TRBJ2-2; 7 positions agree with TRBD2. This CDR3 region has 18 residues. Looked up from germline, CDR1 is ENHRY and CDR2 is SYGVKD. V gave up 2 bases and J gave up 4 bases; unmatched junction bases: 13. The CDR3 nucleotides read TGTGCCATCAGTGAGCCAAAGGCGGGGGTCCTGGGCACCGGGGAGCTGTTTTTT. Protein product: CAISEPKAGVLGTGELFF.

This chain connects TRBV2 to TRBJ2-1; perhaps TRBD2 as D (5 bases). The V gene lost 8 bases and the J gene lost 7 bases, with 15 bases spanning the gap. The CDR3 sequence is 13 residues long. The germline V gene encodes CDR1 SNHLY and CDR2 FYNNEI. The CDR3: CASLKDSKNEQFF. In DNA, the CDR3 is TGTGCCAGCCTTAAGGACTCTAAAAATGAGCAGTTCTTC.

In its sample, this clone was seen once. J is TRBJ1-2 and V is TRBV5-4; tentative D call: TRBD1 (5 bases). The CDR3 extends over 14 amino acids. Trimming stripped 6 bases from V and 4 bases from J, with 16 bases between. Germline V gives CDR1 SGHNT, CDR2 YYREEE (reference sequence). CDR3 in DNA: TGTGCCAGCATTTCGGAACCGGGGGGCTATGGCTACACCTTC. It translates to CASISEPGGYGYTF.

The chain combines TRBV7-6 with TRBJ2-1, with 8 bases fitting TRBD2. V trimming: 5 bases; J trimming: 2 bases; junction bases outside the gene matches: 5. Germline CDR1 reads SGHVS; CDR2 reads FNYEAQ. This CDR3 has 15 amino acids. CDR3 DNA: TGTGCCAGCAGCCCCACTAGCGGAGCCTACAATGAGCAGTTCTTC. Translating gives CASSPTSGAYNEQFF.

This chain joins TRBV4-1 and TRBJ2-1, with 8 bases fitting TRBD1. Germline trimming cut 4 bases from V and 1 base from J; bases unmatched to any gene: 3. Germline CDR1 MGHRA, CDR2 YSYEKL. The CDR3 is made up of 15 amino acids. The CDR3 nucleotides read TGCGCCAGCAGCCCTCGACAGGGGTCCTACAATGAGCAGTTCTTC. Encoded protein: CASSPRQGSYNEQFF.

This clone was observed a few times. V is TRBV7-2 and J is TRBJ2-7, with 8 bases matching TRBD2. V lost 2 bases, J lost 3 bases, and 9 bases stayed unmatched. The CDR3 is 16 residues long. Germline CDR1 is SGHTA and CDR2 is FQGNSA. The CDR3 region has the DNA TGTGCCAGCAGCTTACGGTCGGGGGGGCTGGTCTACGAGCAGTACTTC. This translates into CASSLRSGGLVYEQYF.

The chain links TRBV7-2 to TRBJ1-6; D is uncertain. The CDR3 runs to 12 residues. V was trimmed by 2 bases and J by 8 bases, leaving 4 bases between them. Germline CDR1 and CDR2: SGHTA and FQGNSA. The CDR3 sequence: CASSLQDSPLHF. The CDR3 region has the DNA TGTGCCAGCAGCTTACAGGATTCACCCCTCCACTTT.

This chain links TRBV7-2 with TRBJ2-1; 9 bases are shared with TRBD2. J was trimmed by 4 bases and V by 4 bases; bases with no gene match: 8. Germline assignment: CDR1 SGHTA and CDR2 FQGNSA. CDR3 length: 16 residues. DNA for the CDR3: TGTGCCAGCAGCTCCCTCCTAGCGGGGCGTTACAATGAGCAGTTCTTC. It encodes CASSSLLAGRYNEQFF.

The V gene is TRBV7-8, the J gene TRBJ1-4; D gene uncertain. The CDR3 is 14 residues long. The germline CDR1 and CDR2 sequences are SGHVS and FQNEAQ. V was shortened by 2 bases and J by 3 bases, with 7 bases between the two germline ends. This chain's CDR3 is CASSLSVPNEKLFF. CDR3 sequence (DNA): TGTGCCAGCAGCTTATCGGTGCCTAATGAAAAACTGTTTTTT.

Comment on this clone: This sample also contains other DNA sequences that code for the same CDR3. The rearrangement uses TRBV15 and TRBJ2-7, with TRBD1 identical over 7 bases. V trimming: 1 base; J trimming: 2 bases; junction bases outside the gene matches: 2. In germline, CDR1 is LNHNV, CDR2 YYDKDF (reference sequence). The CDR3 runs to 14 residues. CDR3 protein: CATSRGQGAYEQYF. The CDR3 DNA sequence: TGTGCCACCAGCAGAGGGCAGGGGGCCTACGAGCAGTACTTC. The full variable domain, in which reference TRBV15 and TRBJ2-7 provide the parts outside the CDR3, is DAMVIQNPRYQVTQFGKPVTLSCSQTLNHNVMYWYQQKSSQAPKLLFHYYDKDFNNEADTPDNFQSRRPNTSFCFLDIRSPGLGDTAMYLCATSRGQGAYEQYFGPGTRLTVT.

This chain links TRBV19 with TRBJ2-3; TRBD2 is a possible D gene (7 bases). Per germline, CDR1 LNHDA and CDR2 SQIVND (reference sequence). Trimming took 3 bases from V and 1 from J, leaving 11 bases between them. The length of the CDR3 is 15 residues. In DNA form, the CDR3 reads TGTGCCAGTAGTATCGGGGGGCTAGGCACAGATACGCAGTATTTT. Protein product: CASSIGGLGTDTQYF.

The chain has TRBV20-1 and TRBJ1-1; possible D gene TRBD1, 5 bases. This CDR3 comprises 11 residues. Germline V gene lookup returns CDR1 DFQATT and CDR2 SNEGSKA (reference sequence). Trimming stripped 5 bases from V and 1 base from J, with 5 bases between. The CDR3 here is CSAGANTEAFF. CDR3 coding DNA: TGCAGTGCTGGGGCGAACACTGAAGCTTTCTTT.